A single sample gave rise to the 21 T cell receptor beta chains below, sequenced in a study of T cells in narcolepsy. Sequencing used immunoSEQ multiplex PCR; TCRdb keeps in-frame clones, though not all of them. The table records some 30,000 clones, less than 90% of them present only once. The sequencing input was memory (CD45RA-) CD4+ T cells from blood. Every receptor here comes from a human donor in good health.

The chain links TRBV28 to TRBJ2-1; the match to TRBD2 covers 11 bases. CDR3 length: 15 residues. CDR1 is MDHEN and CDR2 is SYDVKM in the germline V gene. With V trimmed by 3 bases and J by 8 bases, 6 bases remained unmatched. The CDR3 is CASSFSGGAEYEQFF. The CDR3 bases are TGTGCCAGCAGTTTTAGCGGGGGGGCCGAATATGAGCAGTTCTTC. Full variable domain (rest looked up from reference TRBV28 and TRBJ2-1): DVKVTQSSRYLVKRTGEKVFLECVQDMDHENMFWYRQDPGLGLRLIYFSYDVKMKEKGDIPEGYSVSREKKERFSLILESASTNQTSMYLCASSFSGGAEYEQFFGPGTRLTVL.

The genes are TRBV19 and TRBJ2-1; TRBD2 matches 7 bases. The CDR3 contains 13 residues. Germline V gene sequence: CDR1 LNHDA, CDR2 SQIVND (reference sequence). V dropped 4 bases and J dropped 10; count of bases not matched to a gene: 7. The CDR3 DNA is TGTGCCAGTAGTACTCGACTAGCTCTGGAGCAGTTCTTC. Protein product: CASSTRLALEQFF.

The J gene is TRBJ2-2, the V gene TRBV28; a possible D gene is TRBD1 (6 bases). The CDR3 contains 15 residues. Trimming took off 6 bases at V and 3 bases at J, with 14 bases between the two ends. From germline, CDR1 is MDHEN and CDR2 SYDVKM. The CDR3 nucleotides are TGTGCCAGCAGCTTAAACACAGGGTACACCGGGGAGCTGTTTTTT. This translates into CASSLNTGYTGELFF.

This chain uses TRBV4-1 with TRBJ2-6; unclear D gene. V dropped 5 bases and J dropped 0 bases, with 8 bases sitting between them. The CDR3 covers 15 residues. Germline V lookup: CDR1 MGHRA, CDR2 YSYEKL. The CDR3 is CASSVHLSGANVLTF. In DNA, the CDR3 is TGCGCCAGCAGCGTACACCTCTCTGGGGCCAACGTCCTGACTTTC.

A single count supports this clone. The chain joins TRBV2 to TRBJ1-2; 8 nucleotides match TRBD1. J was trimmed by 7 bases and V by 3 bases; bases with no gene match: 7. This CDR3 is built from 14 residues. CDR1 SNHLY and CDR2 FYNNEI come from the germline V gene. The DNA of the CDR3 is TGTGCCAGCAGTGAGAGACAGGGGAGGAGTGGCTACACCTTC. Residues: CASSERQGRSGYTF.

This clone was seen a few times. This sequence joins TRBV27 and TRBJ2-7, with D possibly TRBD1 on 5 matching bases. Deletions cut 3 bases from V and 3 bases from J, with 6 bases between. This CDR3 has 12 amino acids. The germline V gene encodes CDR1 MNHEY and CDR2 SMNVEV (reference sequence). The CDR3 is CASSFRGYEQYF. The CDR3 coding sequence is TGTGCCAGCAGTTTTAGGGGCTACGAGCAGTACTTC.

The chain links TRBV7-9 to TRBJ1-4; no firm D call. Germline V gene sequence: CDR1 SEHNR, CDR2 FQNEAQ (reference sequence). The V end was cut by 2 bases, the J end by 8 bases, with 18 bases between. CDR3 size: 16 residues. The CDR3 nucleotides are TGTGCCAGCAGCTTAACTACCCCTAGGACCGTAGAAAAACTGTTTTTT. Protein product: CASSLTTPRTVEKLFF.

This clone occurred a few times. The chain recombines TRBV28 with TRBJ1-5; TRBD1 aligns across 9 bases. The CDR3 extends over 15 amino acids. Per the germline V gene, CDR1 is MDHEN and CDR2 is SYDVKM. J was trimmed by 2 bases and V by 10 bases; bases with no gene match: 9. For the CDR3, the DNA is TGTGCCACCACGTTACAGGGGGCTGGCAATCAGCCCCAGCATTTT. It yields the protein CATTLQGAGNQPQHF.

The chain links TRBV7-2 to TRBJ1-2; no clear D. Per the germline V gene, CDR1 is SGHTA and CDR2 is FQGNSA. The CDR3 sequence is 14 residues long. V shed 5 bases and J shed 0 bases, with 10 bases lying between them. CDR3 in DNA: TGTGCCAGCAGCACTCCGGTCTCTAACTATGGCTACACCTTC. It codes for CASSTPVSNYGYTF.

This chain links TRBV30 with TRBJ1-6, with 10 bases matching TRBD1. V gave up 0 bases and J gave up 7 bases; unmatched junction bases: 3. The CDR3 is 15 amino acids. Germline V CDR1 and CDR2: GTSNPN, SVGIG (reference sequence). CDR3 in amino acids: CAWSVQGQGNSPLHF. The CDR3, as DNA: TGTGCCTGGAGTGTACAGGGACAGGGGAATTCACCCCTCCACTTT.

The rearrangement uses TRBV6-1 and TRBJ2-7; TRBD1 is a possible D gene (5 bases). Germline assignment: CDR1 MNHNS and CDR2 SASEGT. The CDR3 has 14 residues. Trimming left V 7 bases short and J 2 bases short, with 15 bases between. CDR3 coding DNA: TGTGCCAGCAAGCAGGGTTTAGGGACCTACGAGCAGTACTTC. It specifies CASKQGLGTYEQYF.

The V and J genes are TRBV4-3 and TRBJ1-6, with D possibly matching TRBD1 (5 bases). This CDR3 has 13 amino acids. V was trimmed by 3 bases and J by 16 bases, leaving 16 bases between them. CDR1 and CDR2 (germline): LGHNA, YSLEER. CDR3 in amino acids: CASSQAPEGRLHF. The DNA of the CDR3 is TGCGCCAGCAGCCAGGCCCCGGAGGGGCGGCTCCACTTT.

V and J are TRBV11-2 and TRBJ2-3; TRBD1 is a possible D gene (5 bases). Germline loops: CDR1 SGHAT, CDR2 FQNNGV. The CDR3 runs 14 residues. The ends were cut back, 1 base at V and 1 base at J, with 6 bases in the middle. Here the CDR3 DNA reads TGTGCCAGCAGCTTAGGGGGCGGCACAGATACGCAGTATTTT. It yields the protein CASSLGGGTDTQYF.

The V and J genes are TRBV7-8 and TRBJ1-2; D is possibly TRBD1 (6 bases). The CDR3 contains 15 residues. Germline V gene data show CDR1 as SGHVS and CDR2 as FQNEAQ. Trimming pared 3 bases from V and 8 bases from J, leaving 19 bases between. This CDR3 is CASSLDSRIVGGYTF. In DNA, the CDR3 is TGTGCCAGCAGCTTGGACAGTCGTATTGTGGGGGGCTACACCTTC.

Only a few counts were recorded for this clone. The chain uses TRBV6-6 and TRBJ1-5; D remains ambiguous. There are 12 residues in the CDR3. The germline CDR1 and CDR2 sequences are MNHNY and SVGAGI (reference sequence). The V gene lost 6 bases and the J gene lost 6 bases, with 9 bases spanning the gap. The CDR3 nucleotides read TGTGCCAGCAGCCTTCTTTTTCAGCCCCAGCATTTT. Encoded protein: CASSLLFQPQHF.

The gene calls are TRBV28 and TRBJ1-4, with 10 positions matching TRBD1. V was clipped by 2 bases and J by 7 bases; unmatched bases: 4. This CDR3 has 15 residues. Germline V gene sequence: CDR1 MDHEN, CDR2 SYDVKM. CDR3 residues: CASSLRDRGGEKLFF. The CDR3 DNA reads TGTGCCAGCAGTTTAAGGGACAGGGGTGGTGAAAAACTGTTTTTT.

V and J are TRBV6-4 and TRBJ1-3; 8 bases are a match to TRBD1. Germline values: CDR1 MRHNA, CDR2 SNTAGT. Trimming took 3 bases from V and 2 from J; bases not matched to a gene: 15. The CDR3 runs to 19 residues. The CDR3 sequence: CASSDMACQGAAAGNTIYF. The CDR3 coding sequence is TGTGCCAGCAGTGATATGGCGTGCCAGGGGGCTGCAGCTGGAAACACCATATATTTT.

V is TRBV9 and J is TRBJ1-4; possible D gene TRBD1, 5 bases. Germline V CDR1 and CDR2: SGDLS, YYNGEE. This CDR3 spans 15 amino acids. Trimming removed 4 bases at V and 5 bases at J, with 15 bases between. CDR3 coding DNA: TGTGCCAGCAGCCCCCAGACAGCTACGAATGAAAAACTGTTTTTT. It specifies CASSPQTATNEKLFF. Full variable domain (outside the CDR3, taken from reference TRBV9 and TRBJ1-4): DSGVTQTPKHLITATGQRVTLRCSPRSGDLSVYWYQQSLDQGLQFLIQYYNGEERAKGNILERFSAQQFPDLHSELNLSSLELGDSALYFCASSPQTATNEKLFFGSGTQLSVL.

This clone was observed once. The J gene is TRBJ2-3, the V gene TRBV2, with 9 bases identical to TRBD2. The CDR3 covers 12 residues. In germline, CDR1 is SNHLY, CDR2 FYNNEI. V lost 7 bases and J lost 9; bases outside the gene matches: 5. CDR3 nucleotide sequence: TGTGCCAGCATAATAGCGGGGGAAACGCAGTATTTT. Amino acids: CASIIAGETQYF.

This chain links TRBV5-8 with TRBJ2-5; D gene unclear. This CDR3 is built from 15 residues. Trimming cost V 0 bases and J 4 bases, with 13 bases left between them. CDR1 and CDR2 (germline): SGHTS, YDEGEE. The CDR3 DNA is TGTGCCAGCAGCTTGGGGACCACGGCGCTAGAGACCCAGTACTTC. It yields the protein CASSLGTTALETQYF.

This sequence joins TRBV4-1 and TRBJ1-1; D possibly corresponds to TRBD1 (6 bases). The germline V gene encodes CDR1 MGHRA and CDR2 YSYEKL. There are 14 residues in the CDR3. Trimming took 5 bases from V and 2 from J, leaving 12 bases between them. CDR3 amino acids: CASSGRTVNTEAFF. CDR3 coding DNA: TGCGCCAGCAGCGGTAGGACAGTCAACACTGAAGCTTTCTTT.